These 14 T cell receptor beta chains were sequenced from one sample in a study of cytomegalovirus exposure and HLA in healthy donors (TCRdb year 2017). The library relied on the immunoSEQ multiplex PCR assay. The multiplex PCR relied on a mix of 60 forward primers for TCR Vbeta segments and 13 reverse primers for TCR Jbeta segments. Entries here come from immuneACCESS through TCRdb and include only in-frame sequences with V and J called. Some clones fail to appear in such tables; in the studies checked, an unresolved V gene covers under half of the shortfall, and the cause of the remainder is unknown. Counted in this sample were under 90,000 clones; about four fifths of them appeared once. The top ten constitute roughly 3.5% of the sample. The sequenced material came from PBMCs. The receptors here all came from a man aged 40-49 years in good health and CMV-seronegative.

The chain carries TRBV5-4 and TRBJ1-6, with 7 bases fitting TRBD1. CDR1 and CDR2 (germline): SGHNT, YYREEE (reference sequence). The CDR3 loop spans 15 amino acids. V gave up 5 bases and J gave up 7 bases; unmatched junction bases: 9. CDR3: CASRIGQVYNSPLHF. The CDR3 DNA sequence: TGTGCCAGCAGAATCGGACAGGTTTACAATTCACCCCTCCACTTT.

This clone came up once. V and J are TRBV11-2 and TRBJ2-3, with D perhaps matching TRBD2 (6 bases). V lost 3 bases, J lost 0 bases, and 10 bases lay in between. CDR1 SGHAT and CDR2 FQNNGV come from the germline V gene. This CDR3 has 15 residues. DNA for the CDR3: TGTGCCAGCAGCTTCGGACTAACTAGCACAGATACGCAGTATTTT. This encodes CASSFGLTSTDTQYF.

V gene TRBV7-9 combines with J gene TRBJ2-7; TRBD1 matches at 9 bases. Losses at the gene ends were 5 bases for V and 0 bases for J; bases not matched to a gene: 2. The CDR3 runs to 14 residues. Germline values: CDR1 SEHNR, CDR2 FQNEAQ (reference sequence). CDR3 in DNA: TGTGCCAGCAGCAGACAGGGGGGCTCCTACGAGCAGTACTTC. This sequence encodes CASSRQGGSYEQYF.

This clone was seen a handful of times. CDR3 DNA: TGTGCCAGCAGCTTTATACCCGGGGTGAACACTGAAGCTTTCTTT. Translation: CASSFIPGVNTEAFF. The chain employs TRBV7-9 and TRBJ1-1; D is ambiguous. The V end was cut by 3 bases, the J end by 0 bases, with 11 bases between. CDR3 length equals 15 residues. Per germline, CDR1 SEHNR and CDR2 FQNEAQ (reference sequence).

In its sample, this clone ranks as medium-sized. The CDR3 DNA sequence: TGTGCCAGCTCAAGGGGGAACACTGAAGCTTTCTTT. This gives the protein CASSRGNTEAFF. The chain combines TRBV6-1 with TRBJ1-1; tentatively, D is TRBD1 (5 bases). The germline V and J ends were trimmed by 8 bases and 1 base, with 8 bases remaining between them. CDR3 length: 12 amino acids. The germline V gene encodes CDR1 MNHNS and CDR2 SASEGT.

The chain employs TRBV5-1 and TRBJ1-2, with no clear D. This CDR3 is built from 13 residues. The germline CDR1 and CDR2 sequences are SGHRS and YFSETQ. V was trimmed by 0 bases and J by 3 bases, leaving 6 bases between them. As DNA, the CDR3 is TGCGCCAGCAGCTTGGACGTAGACTATGGCTACACCTTC. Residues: CASSLDVDYGYTF.

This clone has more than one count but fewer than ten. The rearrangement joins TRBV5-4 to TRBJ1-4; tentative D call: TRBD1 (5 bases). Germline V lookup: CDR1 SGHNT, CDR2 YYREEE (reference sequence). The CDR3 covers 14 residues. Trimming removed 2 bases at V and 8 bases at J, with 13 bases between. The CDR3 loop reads CASSFKQAGEKLFF. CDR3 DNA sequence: TGTGCCAGCAGCTTCAAACAGGCAGGAGAAAAACTGTTTTTT.

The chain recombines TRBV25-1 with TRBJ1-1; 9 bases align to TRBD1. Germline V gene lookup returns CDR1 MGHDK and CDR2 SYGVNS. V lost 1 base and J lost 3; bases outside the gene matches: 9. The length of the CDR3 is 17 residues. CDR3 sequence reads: CASSEWGQGAPDTEAFF. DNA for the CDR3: TGTGCCAGCAGTGAATGGGGACAGGGAGCGCCGGACACTGAAGCTTTCTTT.

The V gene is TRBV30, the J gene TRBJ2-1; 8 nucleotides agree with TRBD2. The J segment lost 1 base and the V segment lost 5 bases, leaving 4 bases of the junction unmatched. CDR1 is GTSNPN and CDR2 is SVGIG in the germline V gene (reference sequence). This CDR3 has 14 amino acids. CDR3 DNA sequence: TGTGCCTGGGATAGCGGGGCGTCCTACAATGAGCAGTTCTTC. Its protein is CAWDSGASYNEQFF.

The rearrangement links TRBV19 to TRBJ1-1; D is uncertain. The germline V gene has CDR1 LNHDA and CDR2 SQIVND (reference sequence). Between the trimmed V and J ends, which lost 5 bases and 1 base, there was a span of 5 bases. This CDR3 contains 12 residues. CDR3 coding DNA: TGTGCCAGTAGTTACAGGAACACTGAAGCTTTCTTT. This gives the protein CASSYRNTEAFF.

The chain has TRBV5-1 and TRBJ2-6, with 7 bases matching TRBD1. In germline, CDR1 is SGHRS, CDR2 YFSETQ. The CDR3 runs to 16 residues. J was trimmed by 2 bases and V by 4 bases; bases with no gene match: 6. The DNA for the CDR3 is TGCGCCAGCAGCCGAGAGCAGGGGGCTGGGGCCAACGTCCTGACTTTC. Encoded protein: CASSREQGAGANVLTF. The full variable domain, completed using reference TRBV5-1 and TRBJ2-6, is KAGVTQTPRYLIKTRGQQVTLSCSPISGHRSVSWYQQTPGQGLQFLFEYFSETQRNKGNFPGRFSGRQFSNSRSEMNVSTLELGDSALYLCASSREQGAGANVLTFGAGSRLTVL.

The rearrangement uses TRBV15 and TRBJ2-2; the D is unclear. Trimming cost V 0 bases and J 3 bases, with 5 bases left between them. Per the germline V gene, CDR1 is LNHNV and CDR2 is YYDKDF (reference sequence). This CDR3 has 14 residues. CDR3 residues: CATSRDPDTGELFF. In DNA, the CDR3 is TGTGCCACCAGCAGAGACCCCGACACCGGGGAGCTGTTTTTT.

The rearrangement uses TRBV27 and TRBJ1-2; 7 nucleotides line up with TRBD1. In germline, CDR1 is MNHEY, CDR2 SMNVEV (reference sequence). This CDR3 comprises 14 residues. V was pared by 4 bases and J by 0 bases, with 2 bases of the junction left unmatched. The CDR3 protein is CASSSDRTNYGYTF. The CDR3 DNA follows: TGTGCCAGCAGTTCGGACAGGACTAACTATGGCTACACCTTC.

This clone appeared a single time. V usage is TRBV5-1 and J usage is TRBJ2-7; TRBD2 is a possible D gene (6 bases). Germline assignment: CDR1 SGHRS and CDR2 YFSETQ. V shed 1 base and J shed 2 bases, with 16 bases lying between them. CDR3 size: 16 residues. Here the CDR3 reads CASSLPLVGGTYEQYF. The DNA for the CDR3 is TGCGCCAGCAGCTTGCCTCTGGTGGGAGGAACCTACGAGCAGTACTTC.